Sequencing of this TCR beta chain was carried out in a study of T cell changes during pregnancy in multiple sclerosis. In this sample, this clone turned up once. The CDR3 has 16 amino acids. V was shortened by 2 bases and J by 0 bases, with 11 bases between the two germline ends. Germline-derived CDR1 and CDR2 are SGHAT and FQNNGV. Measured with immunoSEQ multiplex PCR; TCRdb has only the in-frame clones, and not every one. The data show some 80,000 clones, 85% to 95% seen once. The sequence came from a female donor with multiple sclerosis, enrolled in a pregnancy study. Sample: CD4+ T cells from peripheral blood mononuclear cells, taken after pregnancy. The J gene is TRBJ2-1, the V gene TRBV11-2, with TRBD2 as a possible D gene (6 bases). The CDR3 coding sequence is TGTGCCAGCAGCTTATTCCCAGCGGGCTCCTACAATGAGCAGTTCTTC. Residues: CASSLFPAGSYNEQFF.